Many counts were recorded for the clone carrying this T cell receptor beta chain. The record originates from a study of T-cell reconstitution after alpha-beta-depleted transplantation in children. The library targeted TCRbeta and was prepared with unique molecular identifiers. MiXCR was run by TCRdb on the PCR reads, yielding one entry per CDR3 protein. The sample has 75,000 to 100,000 distinct CDR3 sequences, roughly 7.7% seen once. Looked up from germline, CDR1 is SGHTA and CDR2 is FQGNSA. The trim removed 5 bases at V and 6 bases at J, leaving 13 bases unmatched. This CDR3 has 16 residues. This clonotype was sampled from a human donor who donated a stem cell graft to a child with congenital amegakaryocytic thrombocytopenia. This specimen was PBMCs from the stem cell graft donor, taken from the stem cell graft. This rearrangement joins TRBV7-2 to TRBJ2-3; TRBD2 matches 8 bases. The CDR3 region has the DNA TGTGCCAGCAGCCTGCCGGGACTAGTCCCCGTTGATACGCAGTATTTT. This gives the protein CASSLPGLVPVDTQYF. Complete variable domain (other parts from reference TRBV7-2 and TRBJ2-3): GAGVSQSPSNKVTEKGKDVELRCDPISGHTALYWYRQSLGQGLEFLIYFQGNSAPDKSGLPSDRFSAERTGGSVSTLTIQRTQQEDSAVYLCASSLPGLVPVDTQYFGPGTRLTVL.